This T cell receptor beta chain is from a study of shared clonotypes between healthy human individuals. Regarding the study as a whole: Generation probabilities of non-shared clonotypes were lower (relative to those shared by all four donors).

Some clones are missing from TCRdb's copy, which holds only in-frame ones; the method was immunoSEQ multiplex PCR. In the table there are 750,000 to 1,000,000 clones, nearly 95% of which are singletons. This CDR3 is built from 14 residues. V gave up 3 bases and J gave up 3 bases, with 12 bases separating them. Germline V gene sequence: CDR1 SEHNR, CDR2 FQNEAQ (reference sequence). Naive CD8 cells were CD45RO-negative, positively selected for CCR7, excluding terminally differentiated effector memory CD45RA+ cells. Remarks on this clone: The antigen is unknown.

The sequence came from a man aged 25 to 45 in good health. The rearrangement uses TRBV7-9 and TRBJ2-7, with unresolved D. The specimen sequenced was naive CD8+ T cells sorted from blood. In DNA, the CDR3 is TGTGCCAGCAGCTTCCCCTCCAACTACTACGAGCAGTACTTC. Amino acid sequence: CASSFPSNYYEQYF.